The T cell receptor (beta chain) described here comes from a study of cytomegalovirus exposure and HLA in healthy donors. Researchers ran the PCR with 60 Vbeta and 13 Jbeta primers. The repertoire was sequenced with immunoSEQ multiplex PCR; TCRdb's copy has only in-frame clones and lacks some. The table includes some 63,000 clones, roughly 80% detected once. The CDR3 sequence is 16 residues long. Germline values: CDR1 LNHDA, CDR2 SQIVND (reference sequence). Trimming removed 4 bases at V and 0 bases at J, with 12 bases between. This clone was counted a few times. The chain uses TRBV19 and TRBJ1-4; D not certain. The sequence derives from a woman aged 40 to 50 in good health and CMV-seronegative. Sequencing was performed on PBMCs. CDR3 coding DNA: TGTGCCAGTAGTACCAATTCACAACCAACTAATGAAAAACTGTTTTTT. This encodes CASSTNSQPTNEKLFF.